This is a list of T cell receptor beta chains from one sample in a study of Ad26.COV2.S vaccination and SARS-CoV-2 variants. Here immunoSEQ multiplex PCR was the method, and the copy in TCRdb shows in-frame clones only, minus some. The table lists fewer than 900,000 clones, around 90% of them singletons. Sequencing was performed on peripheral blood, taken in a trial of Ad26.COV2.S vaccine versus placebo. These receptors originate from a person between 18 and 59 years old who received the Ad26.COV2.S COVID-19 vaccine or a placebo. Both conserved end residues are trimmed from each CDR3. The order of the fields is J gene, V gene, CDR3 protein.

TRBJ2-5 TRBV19 ASSIERDWQTQY
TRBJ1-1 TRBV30 AWSKQVMNTEAF
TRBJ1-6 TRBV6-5 ASSPVGSYNSPLH
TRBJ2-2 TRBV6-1 ASSEFGANTGELF
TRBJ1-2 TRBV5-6 ASSLGFYT
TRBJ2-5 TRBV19 ASSNGPQETQY
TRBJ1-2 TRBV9 ASSVAGDSPYGYT
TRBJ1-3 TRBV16 ASSQSQVLSGNTIY
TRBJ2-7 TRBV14 ASSQDGGWASYEQY
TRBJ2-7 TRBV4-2 ASSRGPEFYEQY
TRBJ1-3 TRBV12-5 ASGRGQAISGNTIY
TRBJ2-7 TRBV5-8 ASSLAVLAGSLGYEQY
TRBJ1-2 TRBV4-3 ASSQGTSSYGYT
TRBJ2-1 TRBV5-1 ASSPGTGSYNEQF
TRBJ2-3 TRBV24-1 ATGDFSSTDTQY
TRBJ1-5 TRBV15 ATSRVGSNQPQH
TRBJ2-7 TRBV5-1 ASSLAGQDDEQY
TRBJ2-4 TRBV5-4 ASSLKREGIQY
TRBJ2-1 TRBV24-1 ATGETSYNEQF
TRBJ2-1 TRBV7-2 ASSFSLAGPLSYNEQF
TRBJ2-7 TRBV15 ATSSPGGQGYEQY
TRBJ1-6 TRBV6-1 ASSEVITPLH
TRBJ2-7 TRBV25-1 ASSVASGSSYEQY
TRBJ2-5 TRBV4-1 ASSQDPSGGLRETQY
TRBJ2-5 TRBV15 ATSRVKATAEETQY
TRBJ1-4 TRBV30 AWSVPGVNEKLF
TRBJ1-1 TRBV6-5 ASSPRRDRDEAF
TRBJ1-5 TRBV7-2 ASSLGSQPQH
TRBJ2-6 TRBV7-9 ASSSASGANVLT
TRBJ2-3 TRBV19 ASSGWGQGSTDTQY
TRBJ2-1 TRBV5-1 ASSPPGYHNEQF
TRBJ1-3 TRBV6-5 ASSFRDRGNTIY
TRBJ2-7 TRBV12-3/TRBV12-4 ASSLGLAGALL
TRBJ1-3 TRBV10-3 AIRGTGNTIY